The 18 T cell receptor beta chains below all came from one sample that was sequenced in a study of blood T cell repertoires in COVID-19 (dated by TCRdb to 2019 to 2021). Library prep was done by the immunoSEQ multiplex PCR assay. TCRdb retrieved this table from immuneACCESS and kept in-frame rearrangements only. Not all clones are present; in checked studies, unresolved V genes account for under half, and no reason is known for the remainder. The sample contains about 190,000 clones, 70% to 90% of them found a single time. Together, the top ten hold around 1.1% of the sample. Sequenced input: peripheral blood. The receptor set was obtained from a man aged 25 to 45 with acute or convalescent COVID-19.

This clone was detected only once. Here the CDR3 reads CASSLGSNRVYGYTF. The DNA of the CDR3 is TGTGCCAGCAGCTTGGGGTCGAACAGGGTCTATGGCTACACCTTC. J is TRBJ1-2 and V is TRBV5-6, with D maybe TRBD1 (6 bases). CDR3 size: 15 residues. Trimming left V 0 bases short and J 4 bases short, with 13 bases between. CDR1 and CDR2 from the germline V gene are SGHDT and YYEEEE.

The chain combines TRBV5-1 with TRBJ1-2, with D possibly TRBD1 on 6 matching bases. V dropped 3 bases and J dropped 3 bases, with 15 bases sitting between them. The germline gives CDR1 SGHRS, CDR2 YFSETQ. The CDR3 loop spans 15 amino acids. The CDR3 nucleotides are TGCGCCAGCAGCTCACAGGGACGTGGGTACTATGGCTACACCTTC. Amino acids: CASSSQGRGYYGYTF.

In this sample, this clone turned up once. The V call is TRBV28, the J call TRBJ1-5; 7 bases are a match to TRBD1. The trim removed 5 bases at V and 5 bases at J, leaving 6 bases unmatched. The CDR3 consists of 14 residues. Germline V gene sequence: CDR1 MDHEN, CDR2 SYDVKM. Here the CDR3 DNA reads TGTGCCAGCAGTGAACTAGGGGGCGATCAGCCCCAGCATTTT. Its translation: CASSELGGDQPQHF.

The CDR3 coding sequence is TGTGCCACCAGCAGATCGACAGGGGGGGCCGGGGAGCTGTTTTTT. Its protein is CATSRSTGGAGELFF. The chain combines TRBV15 with TRBJ2-2; TRBD1 matches at 9 bases. The trim removed 2 bases at V and 6 bases at J, leaving 4 bases unmatched. Germline V gene lookup returns CDR1 LNHNV and CDR2 YYDKDF (reference sequence). The CDR3 runs 15 residues.

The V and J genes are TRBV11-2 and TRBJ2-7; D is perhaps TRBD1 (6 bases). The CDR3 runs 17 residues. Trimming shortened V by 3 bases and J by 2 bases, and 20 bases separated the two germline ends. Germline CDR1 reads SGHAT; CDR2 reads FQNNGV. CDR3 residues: CASSFPGTRGLTYEQYF. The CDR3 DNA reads TGTGCCAGCAGCTTCCCCGGGACAAGGGGTCTGACCTACGAGCAGTACTTC.

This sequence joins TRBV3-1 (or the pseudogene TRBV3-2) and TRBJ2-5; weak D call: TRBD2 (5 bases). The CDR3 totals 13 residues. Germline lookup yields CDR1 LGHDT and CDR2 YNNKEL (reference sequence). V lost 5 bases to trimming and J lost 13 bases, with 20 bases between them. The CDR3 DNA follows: TGTGCCAGCAGCGGCCCGTTGAGCGGACGCACGTACTTC. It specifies CASSGPLSGRTYF.

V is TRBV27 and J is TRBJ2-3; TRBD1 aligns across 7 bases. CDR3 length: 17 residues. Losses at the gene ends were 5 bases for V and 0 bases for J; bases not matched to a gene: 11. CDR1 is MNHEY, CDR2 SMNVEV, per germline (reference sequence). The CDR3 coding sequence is TGTGCCAGCAGTCTTAAGCCGACAGGGTCTAGCACAGATACGCAGTATTTT. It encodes CASSLKPTGSSTDTQYF.

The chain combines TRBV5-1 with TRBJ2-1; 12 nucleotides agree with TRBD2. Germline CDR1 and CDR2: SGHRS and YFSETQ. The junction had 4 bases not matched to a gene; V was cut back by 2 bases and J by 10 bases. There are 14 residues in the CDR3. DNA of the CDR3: TGCGCCAGCAGCTTAGGACTAGCGGGATTCGAGCAGTTCTTC. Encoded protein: CASSLGLAGFEQFF.

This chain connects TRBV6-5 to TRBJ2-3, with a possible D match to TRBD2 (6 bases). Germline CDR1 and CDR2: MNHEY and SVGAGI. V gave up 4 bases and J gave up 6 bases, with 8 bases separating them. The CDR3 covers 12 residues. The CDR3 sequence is CASSSGRDTQYF. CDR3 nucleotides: TGTGCCAGCAGTTCGGGGAGGGATACGCAGTATTTT.

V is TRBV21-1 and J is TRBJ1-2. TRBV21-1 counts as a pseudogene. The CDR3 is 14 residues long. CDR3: CASSRGRLEYGYTF. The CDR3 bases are TGTGCCAGCAGCCGAGGGAGGCTGGAGTATGGCTACACCTTC.

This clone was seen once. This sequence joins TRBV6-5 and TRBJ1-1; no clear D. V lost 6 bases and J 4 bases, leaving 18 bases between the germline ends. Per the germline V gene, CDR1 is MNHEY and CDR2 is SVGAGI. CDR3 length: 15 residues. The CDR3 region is CASRLSDTYGTEAFF. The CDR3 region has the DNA TGTGCCAGCAGGCTTTCCGATACCTATGGCACTGAAGCTTTCTTT.

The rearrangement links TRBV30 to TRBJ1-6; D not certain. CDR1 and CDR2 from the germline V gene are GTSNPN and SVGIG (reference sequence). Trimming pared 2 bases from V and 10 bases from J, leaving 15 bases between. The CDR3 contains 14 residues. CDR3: CAWSSQISRSPLHF. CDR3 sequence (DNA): TGTGCCTGGAGTTCCCAAATTTCGAGGTCACCCCTCCACTTT. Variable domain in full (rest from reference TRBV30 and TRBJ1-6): SQTIHQWPATLVQPVGSPLSLECTVEGTSNPNLYWYRQAAGRGLQLLFYSVGIGQISSEVPQNLSASRPQDRQFILSSKKLLLSDSGFYLCAWSSQISRSPLHFGNGTRLTVT.

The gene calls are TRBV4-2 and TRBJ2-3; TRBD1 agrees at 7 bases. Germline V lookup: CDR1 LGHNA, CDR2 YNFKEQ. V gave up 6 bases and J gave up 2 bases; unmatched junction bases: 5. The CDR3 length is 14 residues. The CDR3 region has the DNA TGTGCCAGCAGTCCTACAGGGGCCACAGATACGCAGTATTTT. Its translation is CASSPTGATDTQYF.

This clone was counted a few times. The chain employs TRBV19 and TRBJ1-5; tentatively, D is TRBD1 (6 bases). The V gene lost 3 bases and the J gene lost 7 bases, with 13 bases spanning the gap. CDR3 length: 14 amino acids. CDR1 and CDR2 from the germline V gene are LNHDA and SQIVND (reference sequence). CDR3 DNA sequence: TGTGCCAGTAGTATTCGGGGGGCAGGGCAGCCCCAGCATTTT. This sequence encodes CASSIRGAGQPQHF. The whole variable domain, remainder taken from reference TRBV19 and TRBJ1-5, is DGGITQSPKYLFRKEGQNVTLSCEQNLNHDAMYWYRQDPGQGLRLIYYSQIVNDFQKGDIAEGYSVSREKKESFPLTVTSAQKNPTAFYLCASSIRGAGQPQHFGDGTRLSIL.

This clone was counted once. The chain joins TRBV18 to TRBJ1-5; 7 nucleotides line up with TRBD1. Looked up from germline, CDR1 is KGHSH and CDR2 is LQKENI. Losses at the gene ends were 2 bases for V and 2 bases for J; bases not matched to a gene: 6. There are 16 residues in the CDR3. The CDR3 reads CASSPSAGGGNQPQHF. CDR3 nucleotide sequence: TGTGCCAGCTCACCATCGGCAGGGGGAGGCAATCAGCCCCAGCATTTT.

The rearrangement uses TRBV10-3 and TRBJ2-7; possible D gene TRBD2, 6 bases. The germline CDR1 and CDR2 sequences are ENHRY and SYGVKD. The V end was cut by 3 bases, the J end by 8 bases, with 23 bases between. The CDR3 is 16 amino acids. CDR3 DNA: TGTGCCATCAGTGATAAAGGGCACCTTTCCGGGGGTCAGCAGTACTTC. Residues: CAISDKGHLSGGQQYF.

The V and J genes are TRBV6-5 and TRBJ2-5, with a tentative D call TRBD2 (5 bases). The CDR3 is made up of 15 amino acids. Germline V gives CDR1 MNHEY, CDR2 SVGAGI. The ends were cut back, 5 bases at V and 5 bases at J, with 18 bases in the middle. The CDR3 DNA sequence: TGTGCCAGCAGTCCCGGGTATCGGGGTGGGGAGACCCAGTACTTC. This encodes CASSPGYRGGETQYF.

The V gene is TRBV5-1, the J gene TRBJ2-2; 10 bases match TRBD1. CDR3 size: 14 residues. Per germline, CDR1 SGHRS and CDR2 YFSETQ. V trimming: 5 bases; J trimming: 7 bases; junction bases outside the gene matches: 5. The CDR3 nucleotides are TGCGCCAGCAGTGGGACAGGGGCGAGCGGGGAGCTGTTTTTT. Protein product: CASSGTGASGELFF.